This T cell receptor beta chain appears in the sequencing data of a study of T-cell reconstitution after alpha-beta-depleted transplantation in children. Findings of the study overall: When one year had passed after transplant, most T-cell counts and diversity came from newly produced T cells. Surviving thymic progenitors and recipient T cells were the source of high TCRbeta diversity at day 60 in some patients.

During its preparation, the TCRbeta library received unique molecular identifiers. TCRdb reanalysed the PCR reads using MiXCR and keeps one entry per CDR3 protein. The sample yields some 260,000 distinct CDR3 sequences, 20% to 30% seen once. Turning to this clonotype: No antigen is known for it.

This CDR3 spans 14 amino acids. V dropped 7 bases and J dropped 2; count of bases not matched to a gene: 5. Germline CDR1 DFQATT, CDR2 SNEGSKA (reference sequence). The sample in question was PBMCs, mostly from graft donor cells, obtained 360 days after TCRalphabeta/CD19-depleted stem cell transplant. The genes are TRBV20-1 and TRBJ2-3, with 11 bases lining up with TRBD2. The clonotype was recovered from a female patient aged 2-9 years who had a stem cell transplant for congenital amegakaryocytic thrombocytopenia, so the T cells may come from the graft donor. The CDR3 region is CSGLAGGPTDTQYF. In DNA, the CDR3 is TGCAGTGGCTTAGCGGGAGGGCCCACAGATACGCAGTATTTT.